This entry lists 15 T cell receptor beta chains sequenced from one sample in a study of T cell responses to AZD1222 COVID-19 vaccine. Data came from immunoSEQ multiplex PCR; TCRdb stores just in-frame clones and leaves some out. The table shows about 190,000 clones, with around 93% occurring only once. Source: peripheral blood, taken on day 0 of AZD1222 vaccination. All receptors derive from an adult in good health.

This chain uses TRBV15 with TRBJ2-3; no clear D. There are 16 residues in the CDR3. The ends were cut back, 2 bases at V and 3 bases at J, with 15 bases in the middle. Germline-derived CDR1 and CDR2 are LNHNV and YYDKDF (reference sequence). This CDR3 is CATSRYASLGTDTQYF. Written as DNA, the CDR3 is TGTGCCACCAGCAGATACGCCAGCTTGGGTACAGATACGCAGTATTTT.

The chain links TRBV2 to TRBJ2-1; 11 nucleotides match TRBD2. J was trimmed by 9 bases and V by 2 bases; bases with no gene match: 6. The CDR3 spans 15 residues. The V gene's germline CDR1 is SNHLY and CDR2 FYNNEI. The DNA for the CDR3 is TGTGCCAGCAGTGAAAACCTAGCGGGAGGCGGTGAGCAGTTCTTC. It yields the protein CASSENLAGGGEQFF.

The V gene is TRBV7-8, the J gene TRBJ2-1, with 12 bases that match TRBD2. Germline loops: CDR1 SGHVS, CDR2 FQNEAQ. V was clipped by 5 bases and J by 10 bases; unmatched bases: 3. The CDR3 runs to 13 residues. The CDR3 DNA reads TGTGCCAGCAGCCGACTAGCGGGAGTCGAGCAGTTCTTC. Translated: CASSRLAGVEQFF.

The rearrangement links TRBV19 to TRBJ1-6; D not resolved. The ends were cut back, 5 bases at V and 7 bases at J, with 12 bases in the middle. There are 14 residues in the CDR3. Germline values: CDR1 LNHDA, CDR2 SQIVND (reference sequence). CDR3 sequence (DNA): TGTGCCAGTAGTCCACAGCTCACCAATTCACCCCTCCACTTT. Translated, it gives CASSPQLTNSPLHF.

The chain has TRBV20-1 and TRBJ2-7, with TRBD1 matching over 8 bases. The CDR3 is made up of 13 amino acids. Germline trimming cut 3 bases from V and 6 bases from J; bases unmatched to any gene: 7. The germline V gene encodes CDR1 DFQATT and CDR2 SNEGSKA (reference sequence). DNA of the CDR3: TGCAGTGCTAGTAGGCAGGGGGCGCGCGAGCAGTACTTC. The encoded protein is CSASRQGAREQYF.

The chain recombines TRBV28 with TRBJ1-2, with D possibly being TRBD1 (6 bases). The CDR3 is made up of 13 amino acids. Germline V gene sequence: CDR1 MDHEN, CDR2 SYDVKM. V lost 3 bases and J lost 9, with 14 bases in between. Written as DNA, the CDR3 is TGTGCCAGCAGTTTTGGACAGTCTCTCCGCTACACCTTC. Its protein is CASSFGQSLRYTF.

The chain carries TRBV7-3 and TRBJ2-1; 13 bases align to TRBD2. The CDR3 is 16 residues long. The trim removed 3 bases at V and 8 bases at J, leaving 7 bases unmatched. Germline V gene sequence: CDR1 SGHTA, CDR2 FQGTGA. CDR3 residues: CASSLTGTSGMHEQFF. The CDR3, as DNA: TGTGCCAGCAGCTTGACCGGGACTAGCGGGATGCATGAGCAGTTCTTC.

The DNA of the CDR3 is TGTGCCAGCAGCTCCTGGCCGGGACAGGGTTTTTCGCGCGGGGAGCTGTTTTTT. The encoded protein is CASSSWPGQGFSRGELFF. This sequence joins TRBV11-3 and TRBJ2-2; 9 nucleotides align to TRBD1. With V trimmed by 4 bases and J by 7 bases, 16 bases remained unmatched. The CDR3 extends over 18 amino acids. From germline, CDR1 is SGHNT and CDR2 YENEEA.

About this clone itself: A junction boundary mismatches the germline segment, possibly from a read error. The chain uses TRBV7-7 and TRBJ1-5; D is undetermined. The CDR3 contains 14 residues. Germline-derived CDR1 and CDR2 are SSHAT and FNYEAQ (reference sequence). The CDR3 here is CASSLVGEDQPQHF. The CDR3 DNA reads as TGTGCTAGCAGCTTAGTGGGCGAGGATCAGCCCCAGCATTTT.

The J gene is TRBJ2-2, the V gene TRBV4-1, with 9 bases aligning to TRBD2. CDR1 is MGHRA and CDR2 is YSYEKL in the germline V gene. J was trimmed by 0 bases and V by 0 bases; bases with no gene match: 8. The CDR3 is 19 amino acids. The chain's CDR3 is CASSQESRASGANTGELFF. As DNA, the CDR3 is TGCGCCAGCAGCCAAGAATCGCGGGCTAGCGGGGCGAACACCGGGGAGCTGTTTTTT.

This clone was counted once. The chain joins TRBV4-1 to TRBJ2-7, with 7 bases identical to TRBD1. V shed 5 bases and J 0 bases; nucleotides not matched to a gene: 10. Germline V gene sequence: CDR1 MGHRA, CDR2 YSYEKL. The CDR3 contains 16 residues. The CDR3 sequence: CASSKRQGGYSYEQYF. The DNA of the CDR3 is TGCGCCAGCAGCAAAAGACAGGGTGGCTACTCCTACGAGCAGTACTTC.

The V call is TRBV5-4, the J call TRBJ1-2; 9 bases fit TRBD1. V trimming: 4 bases; J trimming: 1 base; junction bases outside the gene matches: 5. Looked up from germline, CDR1 is SGHNT and CDR2 is YYREEE (reference sequence). The CDR3 totals 15 residues. The CDR3 DNA is TGTGCCAGCAGCGTTGGACAGGGGTTTAACTATGGCTACACCTTC. Translation gives CASSVGQGFNYGYTF.

The chain employs TRBV28 and TRBJ1-4; D gene ambiguous. There are 19 residues in the CDR3. CDR1 and CDR2 (germline): MDHEN, SYDVKM. V gave up 5 bases and J gave up 0 bases, with 22 bases separating them. The CDR3 DNA is TGTGCCAGCAGTCCCAGCCCCGGGAAAAAAACTCCAACTAATGAAAAACTGTTTTTT. The encoded protein is CASSPSPGKKTPTNEKLFF.

The rearrangement joins TRBV18 to TRBJ2-3; 11 positions agree with TRBD2. The CDR3 contains 18 residues. Germline CDR1 KGHSH, CDR2 LQKENI. Trimming at V came to 6 bases and at J to 0 bases, leaving 11 bases not matched to a gene. The CDR3: CASSVTSGTPGSTDTQYF. For the CDR3, the DNA is TGTGCCAGCTCGGTGACTAGCGGGACCCCGGGTAGCACAGATACGCAGTATTTT.

The chain is built from TRBV2 and TRBJ2-1; perhaps TRBD2 as D (5 bases). The CDR3 runs 15 residues. Germline values: CDR1 SNHLY, CDR2 FYNNEI. V gave up 8 bases and J gave up 0 bases, with 14 bases separating them. The CDR3 nucleotides are TGTGCCAGCCTAGAGGGAGATAGCTCCTACAATGAGCAGTTCTTC. It yields the protein CASLEGDSSYNEQFF. Together with reference TRBV2 and TRBJ2-1, the CDR3 gives the full variable domain: EPEVTQTPSHQVTQMGQEVILRCVPISNHLYFYWYRQILGQKVEFLVSFYNNEISEKSEIFDDQFSVERPDGSNFTLKIRSTKLEDSAMYFCASLEGDSSYNEQFFGPGTRLTVL.